The rows below give T cell receptor beta chains drawn from one sample of a study of T-cell memory formation after mild COVID-19. Using its own MiXCR run on the 5' RACE reads, TCRdb lists one record per CDR3 protein. This table holds 250,000 to 300,000 distinct CDR3 sequences, about 17% found once. The sequencing sample was made of PBMCs or a T cell subset sorted from them (not recorded which). These receptors all stem from a man between 18 and 35 years old who had mild COVID-19 (a few samples of this study predate the infection). Cell type and time point are not known. Each CDR3 is given with its conserved first and last residue. D genes are given only for firm matches. Clone sizes are given selectively: once, few, many, or a class where the clone is expanded.

v_gene: TRBV6-6; abundance: many; d_gene: -; j_gene: TRBJ1-2; CDR3aa: CASSSDIYGYTF; CDR3nt: TGTGCCAGCAGTTCCGACATATATGGCTACACCTTC
v_gene: TRBV18; abundance: once; d_gene: -; j_gene: TRBJ1-1; CDR3aa: CASSPPPIENTEAFF; CDR3nt: TGTGCCAGCTCACCACCCCCCATTGAGAACACTGAAGCTTTCTTT
v_gene: TRBV6-2/TRBV6-3; abundance: few; d_gene: -; j_gene: TRBJ2-1; CDR3aa: CASSYSIGSVGSPGDAPF; CDR3nt: TGTGCCAGCAGTTACTCGATAGGCTCAGTCGGCTCTCCTGGGGATGCCCCCTTC
v_gene: TRBV20-1; abundance: -; d_gene: TRBD2; j_gene: TRBJ2-1; CDR3aa: CSAATTSGAYNEQFF; CDR3nt: TGCAGTGCTGCGACGACTAGCGGGGCCTACAATGAGCAGTTCTTC
v_gene: TRBV5-5; abundance: -; d_gene: -; j_gene: TRBJ2-2; CDR3aa: CASSPRTYTGELFF; CDR3nt: TGTGCCAGCAGCCCACGGACCTACACCGGGGAGCTGTTTTTT
v_gene: TRBV7-7; abundance: -; d_gene: -; j_gene: TRBJ2-2; CDR3aa: CASSLGGSFTGELFF; CDR3nt: TGTGCTAGCAGCTTAGGGGGTTCGTTCACCGGGGAGCTGTTTTTT
v_gene: TRBV12-3/TRBV12-4; abundance: few; d_gene: TRBD1; j_gene: TRBJ1-4; CDR3aa: CASSLGTGVGEKLFF; CDR3nt: TGTGCCAGCAGTCTCGGGACAGGGGTAGGAGAAAAACTGTTTTTT
v_gene: TRBV29-1; abundance: -; d_gene: -; j_gene: TRBJ2-2; CDR3aa: CSVPWRATGELFF; CDR3nt: TGCAGCGTGCCCTGGAGGGCCACCGGGGAGCTGTTTTTT
v_gene: TRBV7-9; abundance: few; d_gene: -; j_gene: TRBJ2-5; CDR3aa: CASSYQPTGAETQYF; CDR3nt: TGTGCCAGCAGCTATCAGCCCACGGGGGCAGAGACCCAGTACTTC
v_gene: TRBV5-1; abundance: few; d_gene: -; j_gene: TRBJ2-2; CDR3aa: CASSLAEGSTGELFF; CDR3nt: TGCGCCAGCAGCTTGGCGGAGGGAAGCACCGGGGAGCTGTTTTTT
v_gene: TRBV5-1; abundance: many; d_gene: -; j_gene: TRBJ2-7; CDR3aa: CASSLDNKYEQYF; CDR3nt: TGCGCCAGCAGCTTGGATAACAAATACGAGCAGTACTTC
v_gene: TRBV3-1; abundance: -; d_gene: TRBD1; j_gene: TRBJ2-5; CDR3aa: CASSPPSTGGRETQYF; CDR3nt: TGTGCCAGCAGCCCCCCGTCAACAGGGGGCCGGGAGACCCAGTACTTC
v_gene: TRBV23-1; abundance: -; d_gene: TRBD2; j_gene: TRBJ2-5; CDR3aa: CASSHRGGAETQYF; CDR3nt: TGCGCCAGCAGTCATCGGGGGGGCGCAGAGACCCAGTACTTC
v_gene: TRBV28; abundance: once; d_gene: TRBD2; j_gene: TRBJ2-3; CDR3aa: CASPSGGLGRRDTQYF; CDR3nt: TGTGCCAGTCCTTCCGGAGGACTAGGCCGGCGAGATACGCAGTATTTT
v_gene: TRBV6-5; abundance: few; d_gene: TRBD1; j_gene: TRBJ2-7; CDR3aa: CASSYRDRLYEQYF; CDR3nt: TGTGCCAGCAGTTACCGGGACAGACTCTACGAGCAGTACTTC
v_gene: TRBV29-1; abundance: -; d_gene: TRBD1; j_gene: TRBJ2-7; CDR3aa: CSVRTGELREQYF; CDR3nt: TGCAGCGTCCGGACAGGTGAATTACGCGAGCAGTACTTC
v_gene: TRBV20-1; abundance: -; d_gene: -; j_gene: TRBJ1-5; CDR3aa: CSARDLFGQGYSNQPQHF; CDR3nt: TGCAGTGCTAGAGATCTTTTTGGGCAGGGCTATAGCAATCAGCCCCAGCATTTT
v_gene: TRBV7-2; abundance: few; d_gene: -; j_gene: TRBJ1-5; CDR3aa: CASSQRQAGTQHF; CDR3nt: TGTGCCAGCAGCCAACGGCAGGCAGGGACCCAGCATTTT
v_gene: TRBV7-8; abundance: few; d_gene: -; j_gene: TRBJ2-5; CDR3aa: CASTQRRGKTQYF; CDR3nt: TGTGCCAGCACCCAGCGGCGGGGAAAGACCCAGTACTTC
v_gene: TRBV30; abundance: -; d_gene: -; j_gene: TRBJ2-7; CDR3aa: CAWSWDKRTEQYF; CDR3nt: TGTGCCTGGAGTTGGGACAAGAGGACCGAGCAGTACTTC
v_gene: TRBV9; abundance: -; d_gene: TRBD1; j_gene: TRBJ1-2; CDR3aa: CASSPTTGGLTF; CDR3nt: TGTGCCAGCAGCCCTACCACAGGGGGCCTCACCTTC
v_gene: TRBV4-2; abundance: -; d_gene: -; j_gene: TRBJ1-1; CDR3aa: CASSHRDGGLNTEAFF; CDR3nt: TGTGCCAGCAGCCACCGCGACGGGGGCCTTAACACTGAAGCTTTCTTT
v_gene: TRBV20-1; abundance: few; d_gene: -; j_gene: TRBJ1-1; CDR3aa: CSARPRLNTEAFF; CDR3nt: TGCAGTGCTAGGCCCCGGCTGAACACTGAAGCTTTCTTT
v_gene: TRBV4-2; abundance: few; d_gene: -; j_gene: TRBJ2-1; CDR3aa: CASSQDGGFRQFF; CDR3nt: TGTGCCAGCAGCCAAGATGGTGGGTTTAGGCAGTTCTTC
v_gene: TRBV20-1; abundance: -; d_gene: -; j_gene: TRBJ2-1; CDR3aa: CSARGVPETVYNEQFF; CDR3nt: TGCAGTGCTAGGGGGGTCCCGGAGACGGTCTACAATGAGCAGTTCTTC
v_gene: TRBV7-9; abundance: -; d_gene: -; j_gene: TRBJ1-1; CDR3aa: CASGRGPAGAEAFF; CDR3nt: TGTGCCAGCGGCCGCGGCCCGGCTGGAGCTGAAGCTTTCTTT
v_gene: TRBV5-6; abundance: few; d_gene: -; j_gene: TRBJ1-1; CDR3aa: CASSLTTGRTEAFF; CDR3nt: TGTGCCAGCAGCCTAACAACGGGGCGGACTGAAGCTTTCTTT
v_gene: TRBV6-6; abundance: few; d_gene: TRBD1; j_gene: TRBJ2-7; CDR3aa: CASSSIRTGAYEQYF; CDR3nt: TGTGCCAGCAGTTCGATCCGGACAGGGGCCTACGAGCAGTACTTC
v_gene: TRBV10-1; abundance: -; d_gene: -; j_gene: TRBJ1-1; CDR3aa: CASSGQRYTEAFF; CDR3nt: TGCGCCAGCAGTGGACAGAGGTACACTGAAGCTTTCTTT
v_gene: TRBV20-1; abundance: few; d_gene: -; j_gene: TRBJ1-1; CDR3aa: CSALTGNMDTEAFF; CDR3nt: TGCAGTGCTTTAACAGGGAATATGGACACTGAAGCTTTCTTT
v_gene: TRBV20-1; abundance: many; d_gene: -; j_gene: TRBJ2-3; CDR3aa: CSAGPSWGTQYF; CDR3nt: TGCAGTGCTGGACCCTCCTGGGGGACGCAGTATTTT
v_gene: TRBV9; abundance: few; d_gene: -; j_gene: TRBJ2-2; CDR3aa: CASSVEDAGELFF; CDR3nt: TGTGCCAGCAGCGTAGAGGACGCCGGGGAGCTGTTTTTT